The T cell receptor (beta chain) under discussion was sequenced for a study of blood T cell repertoires in COVID-19. Study as a whole: There were acute and convalescent COVID-19 samples, and they came from the United States, Italy and Spain. PBMCs, B-cell-depleted T cells, or T cells provided the cDNA or gDNA that made up the material.

Authors' methods: Nucleated cell counts were estimated from reference gene primer amplification. Only in-frame clones appear in the TCRdb table, and some are missing; sequencing was by immunoSEQ multiplex PCR. Clone size and the V and J calls come from that table; the DNA yielded D and trimming. This sample carries around 210,000 clones, 80% of them seen once, and the ten largest clones take 4.5% to 7%. J was trimmed by 5 bases and V by 10 bases; bases with no gene match: 11. Germline-derived CDR1 and CDR2 are MNHEY and SVGAGI. There are 13 residues in the CDR3. The receptor was isolated from a woman aged 70-85 years with acute or convalescent COVID-19. This sequence joins TRBV6-5 and TRBJ2-7; TRBD1 agrees at 7 bases. The sequencing sample was made of peripheral blood. The CDR3 nucleotides are TGTGCCACCGGGACAGTCGTCGGTCACGAGCAGTACTTC. It codes for CATGTVVGHEQYF.